This T cell receptor (beta chain) originates from a study of T cell responses to AZD1222 COVID-19 vaccine. Whole-study context: Second-dose timings of about 4 or about 12 weeks were pooled.

Produced via immunoSEQ multiplex PCR; TCRdb's table is partial and in-frame only. In the table there are about 120,000 clones, around 87% of which are singletons. Remarks on this clone: The antigen remains unidentified.

Germline V gene lookup returns CDR1 LGHDT and CDR2 YNNKEL (reference sequence). This CDR3 is built from 13 residues. V dropped 5 bases and J dropped 6 bases, with 10 bases sitting between them. Study-wide points: There were repertoire samples only from the period after the peak T cell response.

The chain combines TRBV3-1 (or the pseudogene TRBV3-2) with TRBJ2-2; D call uncertain. The receptor comes from an adult in good health. The material sequenced was peripheral blood, taken on day 0 of AZD1222 vaccination. For the CDR3, the DNA is TGTGCCAGCAGCGGGGATATCCCCGGGGAGCTGTTTTTT. Translating it yields CASSGDIPGELFF.